Listed below are T cell receptor beta chains from one sample, sequenced in a study of blood T cell repertoires in COVID-19. Using immunoSEQ multiplex PCR, the repertoire was profiled, and TCRdb retains in-frame clones only, with some absent. Of 200,000 to 250,000 clones in the sample, about 86% were seen once. The source material was peripheral blood. The receptors stem from a woman under 40 who had recovered from COVID-19. CDR3s include the opening cysteine and the closing phenylalanine or tryptophan. A D gene is named only where the DNA matches it firmly. Some rows mark clone size as missing; the rest say once, few, many or name a class of expanded clone.

>TRBD1|TRBJ1-3|TRBV18|few
CASSPRTGILSNTIYF
TGTGCCAGCTCACCAAGGACAGGGATTCTCTCGAACACCATATATTTT
>TRBD2|TRBJ2-3|TRBV6-2/TRBV6-3|.
CASSGLAVDTQYF
TGTGCCAGCAGCGGACTAGCCGTAGATACGCAGTATTTT
>.|TRBJ2-2|TRBV24-1|.
CATSDSNSNTGELFF
TGTGCCACCAGTGATTCCAACAGTAACACCGGGGAGCTGTTTTTT
>TRBD2|TRBJ2-7|TRBV7-2|.
CASSLKDGFGGYEQYF
TGTGCCAGCAGCTTAAAGGATGGGTTCGGGGGGTATGAGCAGTACTTC
>TRBD1|TRBJ2-3|TRBV6-5|.
CASRGTGGSDTQYF
TGTGCCAGCAGGGGGACAGGGGGCTCAGATACGCAGTATTTT
>.|TRBJ1-4|TRBV19|.
CASTATADGKLFF
TGTGCCAGTACCGCCACAGCAGATGGAAAACTGTTTTTT
>.|TRBJ1-2|TRBV6-2/TRBV6-3|.
CASSWSSGGYTF
TGTGCCAGCAGTTGGTCCTCAGGTGGCTACACCTTC
>TRBD2|TRBJ2-3|TRBV7-3|.
CASSLAGGHGDTQYF
TGTGCCAGCAGCTTAGCGGGGGGGCATGGAGATACGCAGTATTTT
>TRBD1|TRBJ1-1|TRBV18|.
CASSPPNRGANTEAFF
TGTGCCAGCTCACCACCTAACAGGGGGGCGAACACTGAAGCTTTCTTT
>TRBD1|TRBJ2-5|TRBV11-2|.
CASSQQSGGRETQYF
TGTGCCAGCAGCCAACAATCAGGGGGCCGCGAGACCCAGTACTTC
>TRBD1|TRBJ1-2|TRBV5-4|once
CASSPQGPSNYGYTF
TGTGCCAGCAGCCCACAGGGGCCCTCTAACTATGGCTACACCTTC
>TRBD1|TRBJ2-4|TRBV9|.
CASSVATGAGIQYF
TGTGCCAGCAGCGTAGCTACAGGGGCGGGCATTCAGTACTTC
>TRBD2|TRBJ2-1|TRBV7-6|.
CASSLRAWEGRLEQFF
TGTGCCAGCAGCTTAAGGGCCTGGGAGGGGCGGTTGGAGCAGTTCTTC
>.|TRBJ2-1|TRBV24-1|once
CATSDPRGSYNEQFF
TGTGCCACCAGTGACCCCAGGGGATCCTACAATGAGCAGTTCTTC
>TRBD1|TRBJ1-3|TRBV9|.
CASSTTDRGPGNTIYF
TGTGCCAGCAGCACCACTGACAGGGGCCCTGGAAACACCATATATTTT
>.|TRBJ1-1|TRBV27|.
CASIMTTFGIPHGTEAFF
TGTGCCAGCATTATGACCACGTTCGGGATCCCCCACGGCACTGAAGCTTTCTTT
>TRBD1|TRBJ1-2|TRBV7-6|.
CASSLDYRGHNNYGYTF
TGTGCCAGCAGCTTAGATTACAGGGGGCACAACAACTATGGCTACACCTTC
>.|TRBJ1-5|TRBV30|.
CAWTRGGEGNQPQHF
TGTGCCTGGACGAGGGGAGGGGAAGGCAATCAGCCCCAGCATTTT
>.|TRBJ2-2|TRBV7-9|.
CASSLAAGPPGELFF
TGTGCCAGCAGCTTAGCGGCAGGTCCGCCCGGGGAGCTGTTTTTT
>.|TRBJ1-3|TRBV7-8|.
CASSFRGGSGNTIYF
TGTGCCAGCAGCTTCCGGGGAGGCTCTGGAAACACCATATATTTT
>TRBD1|TRBJ1-4|TRBV15|.
CATSRRSAGGAVKLFF
TGTGCCACCAGCAGACGTTCGGCAGGGGGAGCGGTAAAACTGTTTTTT
>.|TRBJ1-1|TRBV27|.
CASSTTRGEDFF
TGTGCCAGCAGCACGACCAGGGGCGAGGATTTCTTT
>.|TRBJ2-2|TRBV5-1|.
CASSPTSSNTGELFF
TGCGCCAGCAGCCCCACTAGCTCGAACACCGGGGAGCTGTTTTTT
>.|TRBJ2-7|TRBV18|.
CASSPLQNSYEQYF
TGTGCCAGCTCACCGCTACAGAACTCCTACGAGCAGTACTTC
>.|TRBJ1-5|TRBV15|.
CATSRDGLGQGGNQPQHF
TGTGCCACCAGCAGAGATGGTCTGGGCCAGGGTGGGAATCAGCCCCAGCATTTT
>TRBD2|TRBJ2-7|TRBV3-1/TRBV3-2|once
CASSKLAGGYEQYF
TGTGCCAGCAGCAAACTAGCGGGGGGGTACGAGCAGTACTTC
>TRBD2|TRBJ2-5|TRBV7-2|.
CASSLLAGGRQGTQYF
TGTGCCAGCAGCTTACTGGCGGGGGGGCGTCAGGGGACCCAGTACTTC
>TRBD1|TRBJ1-1|TRBV7-9|.
CASSHEQGARGNTEAFF
TGTGCCAGCAGCCACGAACAGGGGGCGCGGGGGAACACTGAAGCTTTCTTT
>.|TRBJ1-5|TRBV10-3|few
CAISPTGVGDQPQHF
TGTGCCATCAGTCCCACCGGGGTGGGAGATCAGCCCCAGCATTTT
>TRBD1|TRBJ2-1|TRBV3-1/TRBV3-2|.
CASSLGQGPYYNEQFF
TGTGCCAGCAGCTTGGGACAGGGCCCTTACTACAATGAGCAGTTCTTC
>TRBD1|TRBJ1-5|TRBV4-1|.
CASSQDRGTGDQPQHF
TGCGCCAGCAGCCAAGATCGCGGGACAGGGGATCAGCCCCAGCATTTT
>TRBD1|TRBJ2-7|TRBV18|.
CASSPGQGAYEQYF
TGTGCCAGCTCACCTGGACAGGGGGCTTACGAGCAGTACTTC
>TRBD2|TRBJ2-7|TRBV15|once
CATSRQRGGLSYEQYF
TGTGCCACCAGCAGACAGCGGGGGGGCCTCTCCTACGAGCAGTACTTC
>TRBD1|TRBJ1-1|TRBV19|.
CASSMHQGAEAFF
TGTGCCAGTAGTATGCACCAGGGGGCTGAAGCTTTCTTT
>.|TRBJ2-5|TRBV5-1|.
CASSAGGVARETQYF
TGCGCCAGCTCGGCGGGTGGGGTCGCTCGAGAGACCCAGTACTTC
>TRBD1|TRBJ1-1|TRBV10-3|.
CAIRTGTATSVNTEAFF
TGTGCCATCAGGACGGGGACAGCCACTTCCGTGAACACTGAAGCTTTCTTT
>TRBD1|TRBJ2-5|TRBV11-1|.
CASRQTGVETQYF
TGTGCCAGCAGACAGACAGGGGTTGAGACCCAGTACTTC
>.|TRBJ2-7|TRBV21-1|.
CASSKGWQGLYEQYF
TGTGCCAGCAGCAAAGGCTGGCAGGGTCTCTACGAGCAGTACTTC
>.|TRBJ2-7|TRBV5-1|.
CASSRQGGYEQYF
TGCGCCAGCAGCCGGCAGGGGGGCTACGAGCAGTACTTC
>TRBD2|TRBJ2-5|TRBV7-2|.
CASSLAGGIETQYF
TGTGCCAGCAGTTTGGCGGGGGGAATAGAGACCCAGTACTTC
>TRBD1|TRBJ1-1|TRBV18|once
CASSRLGTGVGRTEAFF
TGTGCCAGCTCGCGACTCGGGACAGGGGTTGGTAGGACTGAAGCTTTCTTT
>.|TRBJ1-5|TRBV19|.
CASSMISRDQPQHF
TGTGCCAGTAGTATGATATCGAGGGATCAGCCCCAGCATTTT
>.|TRBJ1-1|TRBV7-2|.
CASSESQGLNTEAFF
TGTGCCAGCAGCGAATCCCAGGGATTGAACACTGAAGCTTTCTTT
>.|TRBJ1-3|TRBV4-2|.
CASSQAQGSGNTIYF
TGTGCCAGCAGCCAAGCACAGGGCTCTGGAAACACCATATATTTT
>.|TRBJ1-1|TRBV5-6|.
CASSFDRNTEAFF
TGTGCCAGCAGCTTCGACAGGAACACTGAAGCTTTCTTT
>.|TRBJ1-2|TRBV20-1|.
CSAKDSGYTF
TGCAGTGCTAAGGACAGCGGCTACACCTTC
>TRBD2|TRBJ2-3|TRBV19|few
CASNLAGTSEHTQYF
TGTGCCAGTAACCTCGCCGGGACTAGTGAACATACGCAGTATTTT
>TRBD2|TRBJ2-7|TRBV19|.
CASTAGVGAYEQYF
TGTGCCAGTACAGCGGGGGTGGGGGCCTACGAGCAGTACTTC